This T cell receptor beta chain was recorded in a study of cytomegalovirus exposure and HLA in healthy donors. Findings of the study overall: As was reported, the classifier diagnosed cytomegalovirus status with high specificity and sensitivity. CMV antigen specificity of a few CMV-associated chains was confirmed in vitro. Subsequent analysis of the approximately 110 validation repertoires found a tendency for first-cohort TCR clusters to co-occur.

For this clone: The antigen is unknown.

The donors were in the approximately 120-subject validation cohort; that cohort was separate from the approximately 700-subject first cohort. The data were produced by immunoSEQ multiplex PCR, yet TCRdb's version contains in-frame clones alone and is incomplete. Here the sample spans 150,000 to 200,000 clones, about 90% being singletons. The germline V gene has CDR1 MDHEN and CDR2 SYDVKM. Trimming removed 3 bases at V and 5 bases at J, with 10 bases between. This CDR3 spans 13 amino acids. The receptor was isolated from a woman between 18 and 29 years old in good health and CMV-seropositive. Sequencing input: PBMCs. V usage is TRBV28 and J usage is TRBJ2-5, with D possibly matching TRBD2 (5 bases). Here the CDR3 reads CASSLGREETQYF. The DNA for the CDR3 is TGTGCCAGCAGTTTGGGAAGGGAGGAGACCCAGTACTTC.